This T cell receptor beta chain was captured by sequencing in a study of blood T cell repertoires in COVID-19. All enrollees were roughly 18 to 95 years old and from about 24 US areas. Germline V lookup: CDR1 MNHEY, CDR2 SVGAGI. The CDR3 covers 13 residues. The ends lost 2 bases at V and 5 bases at J; junction bases unmatched: 3. Authors' analysis steps: Estimates of nucleated cell counts were drawn from the amplification of reference gene primers. Using immunoSEQ multiplex PCR, the repertoire was profiled, and TCRdb retains in-frame clones only, with some absent. The V and J calls and clone size come from that table; D and trimming were worked out from the DNA. The sample lists roughly 200,000 clones; about 80% were seen once.

This chain connects TRBV6-5 to TRBJ2-7; 7 bases map to TRBD1. This TCR was sampled from a woman in her fifties or sixties with acute COVID-19. Input material: PBMCs or T cells enriched from blood (not recorded which). The CDR3: CASSYGQVHEQYV. The CDR3 nucleotides are TGTGCCAGCAGTTACGGACAGGTCCACGAGCAGTACGTC.